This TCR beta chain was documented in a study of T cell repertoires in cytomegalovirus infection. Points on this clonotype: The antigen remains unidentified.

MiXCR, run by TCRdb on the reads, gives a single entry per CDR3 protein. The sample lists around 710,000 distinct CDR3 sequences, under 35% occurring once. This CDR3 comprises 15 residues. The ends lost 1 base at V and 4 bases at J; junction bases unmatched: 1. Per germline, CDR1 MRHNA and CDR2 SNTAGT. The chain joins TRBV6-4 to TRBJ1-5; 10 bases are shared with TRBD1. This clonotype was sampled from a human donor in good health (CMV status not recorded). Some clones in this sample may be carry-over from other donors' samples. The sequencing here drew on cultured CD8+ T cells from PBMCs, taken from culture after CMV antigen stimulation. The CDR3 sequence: CASSDWDRGNQPQHF. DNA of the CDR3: TGTGCCAGCAGTGACTGGGACAGGGGTAATCAGCCCCAGCATTTT.